The present entry profiles one T cell receptor beta chain with its context. Its antigen target is currently unknown. A much larger clone sits a single nucleotide away, making a read error possible. This entry is derived from a study of cytomegalovirus exposure and HLA in healthy donors (dated by TCRdb to 2015 to 2018). At the level of the whole study: In an earlier analysis of 587 of the donors, 250 to 350 Gb of sequence data and some 120 million unique TCR beta sequences from about 180 million T cells were reported. An early release covering some 640 HLA-typed donors comprised 250 to 350 gigabases of sequencing data and around 80 million unique TCR sequences. Of the 350 to 450 genotyped donors, 70% to 90% were placed in the genetic ancestry cluster associated with self-reported Caucasian donors. The study was designed to test whether signatures of past pathogen exposure could be identified by cataloging public T cell receptors. The T cell repertoires of some 670 subjects were profiled by immunosequencing and related to cytomegalovirus serostatus. Besides the first cohort of some 670 subjects, a separate validation cohort made up of 120 different subjects was used. High-throughput TCR immunosequencing, statistical association of individual TCRs with disease status, and machine learning were combined to predict cytomegalovirus infection status. To study patterns of TCR occurrence, a later analysis re-analyzed previously published TCR beta repertoires from under 750 donors and added high-resolution HLA genotyping. Rather than drawing on any new phenotypic data, the later analysis identified candidate immune exposures from TCR beta sequences and the way those sequences occurred across donors. An earlier analysis of a few hundred of the donors applied high-throughput TCR beta sequencing to assess whether each TCR beta V gene segment acted as functional or pseudogenic. Donor age, sex, ethnicity and CMV serostatus were collected together with the repertoire data. In a later genetic analysis, genome-wide SNP genotypes for about 60% of the 666 donors were used, and that subset was treated as a discovery cohort. Every discovery cohort repertoire had been produced on one sequencing platform. Both class I and class II loci were covered by HLA typing, at four-digit resolution. The number of typed donors differed by locus: about 620-640 for A, B, C, DRB1 and DQB1; 522 for DQA1; over 600 for DPA1; and about 450 for DPB1. Four or five DR-DQ haplotypes were handled as single units for association and clustering because linkage in the cohort was strong. On average, 235,054 unique TCR beta nucleotide sequences were sequenced per donor among a few hundred genotyped donors of the cohort, with roughly 19% of those sequences being non-productive.

Counted from cysteine to phenylalanine, this CDR3 has 12 amino acids. Just the 36-base CDR3 DNA is kept, in frame starting at base 1. The V end loses 4 bases and the J end loses 4 bases, and a stretch of 8 bases separates them. Via the germline V gene (reference sequence), CDR1 is SGHNT and CDR2 YYREEE. The cohort comprised some 730 healthy bone marrow donors. At the time of sampling, every cohort member was nominally healthy, though immune exposures that went unrecorded were likely present. The donor tested CMV seropositive, placing the donor among the 289 seropositive members of the cohort. Every donor gave a peripheral blood sample, and the peripheral blood mononuclear cells from that sample were used for TCR beta sequencing. Genomic DNA was extracted from the blood cell samples with the Qiagen DNeasy Blood Extraction Kit. The library was generated by the immunoSEQ multiplex PCR assay. For the multiplex PCR, a mixture combining 60 forward primers for TCR Vbeta segments and 13 reverse primers for TCR Jbeta segments was used. Amplification of the CDR3 region of rearranged TCR beta genes was performed with a multiplex PCR assay on genomic DNA. The Illumina HiSeq System was used to sequence the amplified TCR beta libraries as 87-base-pair reads. In the original analysis: A later analysis counted about 80 million unique TCR beta chains across the 666 repertoires, and around 9.9 million of these chains were shared by at least two donors. To remove PCR and sequencing errors, raw reads were error-corrected and collapsed into unique sequences using a nearest-neighbor algorithm that merged closely related sequences. To assign V, D and J gene segments, CDR3 sequences were aligned to IMGT reference sequences. For a sequence to be retained, a match of at least six nucleotides to both a V gene segment and a J gene segment was required. Rearrangements were classified as productive when the CDR3 lacked stop codons and remained in frame with V and J, and all other rearrangements were classified as non-productive. Following IMGT convention, CDR3 was defined as the stretch from the second conserved V-encoded cysteine to the conserved J-encoded phenylalanine. In an earlier analysis of more than 550 of the donors, sequences lacking an unambiguous match to a single V gene segment were excluded. An earlier analysis of 500 to 600 of the donors classified V segments as functional when productive rearrangements were above 56.7% and as segregating when the standard deviation between donors was above 5%. A statistical classification framework was developed to diagnose cytomegalovirus status using the catalog of TCR beta chain sequences. V and J gene assignment, in a later analysis, came from comparing TCR nucleotide sequences with IMGT/GENE-DB human TR gene sequences. Using the TCRdist pipeline, a later analysis assigned CDR3 sequences along with most-parsimonious VDJ recombination scenarios. In a later analysis, every TCR beta chain was defined by the combination of its CDR3 amino acid sequence and its V-gene family, and reads without a unique V-gene family were dropped. As a way to deal with suspected cross-contamination and a sequencing artifact, a later analysis dropped more than 500 nucleotide sequences that were highly shared and had low generation probability. In a later analysis, a clonal expansion index was calculated for each public chain from normalized within-repertoire ranks of inferred template counts. A later analysis computed generation probabilities with a VDJ recombination model fitted to out-of-frame rearrangements, and checked the results against IGoR. In a later analysis, TCR-TCR, TCR-HLA and TCR-CMV co-occurrence was scored with hypergeometric tests, and a repertoire-size bias correction was applied to TCR pairs. A later analysis estimated false discovery rates by permuting HLA or CMV assignments 20 times. In a later analysis, co-occurring TCRs were grouped using DBSCAN, with TCRdist sequence similarity added in when clustering inside HLA-allele-positive subsets. Repertoires with fewer than 30,000 or more than 120,000 public chains were left out of co-occurrence clustering, as were a handful of repertoires with anomalous nucleotide sharing. Held by TCRdb, this immuneACCESS table contains in-frame sequences only and omits some clones. Under half of the omission traces to an unresolved V gene where checked; the cause of the rest is unknown. The V and J calls and clone size are taken from that table; D and trimming were inferred from the DNA. The sample table lists 100,000 to 150,000 clones, around 68% of them with a count of one. The ten biggest clones cover 3% to 5% of the sample.

Points the paper makes about the study in general: A later genetic analysis associated a missense DCLRE1C variant with V-gene and J-gene trimming of TCR beta chains, and an independent cohort replicated the association. In a later analysis, the rate of TCR association differed among HLA loci, with DRB1 alleles having the most associated TCRs and HLA-C alleles having the fewest. Because the 87-base-pair reads could not distinguish some IMGT-functional V segments, including TRBV6-2 and TRBV6-3, those segments were excluded. In a later genetic analysis, fewer N-insertions in productive TCRs were reported among donors in an Asian-associated ancestry cluster than the approximately 670-donor mean. Over 15 rarely observed V segments, including chromosome 9 orphons, were excluded from the earlier analysis of several hundred of the donors because counts were too low. It was suggested by the authors that the approach could potentially be generalized to other disease states and immunological phenotypes. Most TCR sequences were seen in very few donors, while some public TCRs were found in many individuals. A later analysis found that most CMV-associated TCR beta chains appeared HLA-restricted, with HLA associations seemingly driven largely by CMV exposure. A further reported finding was that TCR beta sequences accurately predicted the HLA-A and HLA-B alleles for most subjects in the first cohort. Compared with equally common non-associated chains, HLA-associated TCR beta chains in a later analysis were more clonally expanded and had lower generation probabilities. In both the original and validation cohorts, the classifier was reported to diagnose cytomegalovirus status with high specificity and sensitivity. Assigning TCR associations to individual alleles was difficult when HLA alleles, especially DR and DQ, strongly co-occurred. A later analysis reported that several top co-occurrence clusters appeared linked to parvovirus B19, influenza, CMV and Epstein-Barr virus. In vitro tests confirmed that a few of the cytomegalovirus-associated TCR beta chains recognize cytomegalovirus antigens. The study gave a list of under 200 TCR beta chains associated with cytomegalovirus. Only TCR beta chains were sequenced in this cohort, and the absence of alpha or paired-chain data limited detectable features. Because HLA typing was unavailable for some donors at each locus, only the typed subset was used in association tests. In an earlier analysis of approximately 590 of the donors, most TCR beta V segments appeared in productive rearrangements about 90% or about 30% of the time, broadly matching IMGT annotations. Specific HLA alleles were associated with roughly 17,000 TCR beta sequences at a false discovery rate of 0.05 in a later analysis. Linkage disequilibrium might explain the correlated functional status among segregating V segments, but an unknown experimental factor could not be excluded. Presence/absence analyses assumed roughly uniform sequencing depth across donors, an assumption that may not hold. For the cohort, immune exposure information was limited to CMV serostatus. The sequencing pipeline was judged likely to have produced a cluster of highly shared sequence variants as a technical artifact.

The V and J genes are TRBV5-4 and TRBJ1-2; perhaps TRBD1 is the D gene, with 6 bases matching. Sequenced material: PBMCs. This receptor was obtained from a man aged 35-49 years in good health and CMV-seropositive. The CDR3 amino acid sequence is: CASSPDSYGYTF. The DNA reads as follows: TGTGCCAGCAGCCCGGACAGCTATGGCTACACCTTC.